Each of the 21 T cell receptor beta chains below was sequenced from the same sample in a study of regulatory T cells in long-lasting Graves disease. As for time point: persistent/refractory GD, antithyroid drugs over 5 years with positive TRAb. Scientists built the TCR library using RNA that was extracted from PBMCs. Building the TCR beta libraries relied on iRepertoire HTBI primers, and CDR3 regions underwent Arm-PCR. MiXCR, applied by TCRdb to the multiplex PCR reads, yields one record per CDR3 protein. The sample carries hundreds of thousands of distinct CDR3 sequences, approximately 22% recorded once. Sample: peripheral blood mononuclear cells (PBMCs), taken when the disease was refractory, from a patient treated with antithyroid drugs. Every receptor here comes from a female donor with Graves disease.

This clonotype was counted many times. This rearrangement joins TRBV12-3 or TRBV12-4 to TRBJ1-1, with a tentative D call TRBD1 (6 bases). The CDR3 is made up of 14 amino acids. Trimming stripped 6 bases from V and 0 bases from J, with 11 bases between. Here the CDR3 reads CASRQGYVNTEAFF. CDR3 nucleotides: TGTGCCAGCAGACAGGGTTATGTGAACACTGAAGCTTTCTTT.

This clonotype came up many times. V and J are TRBV7-2 and TRBJ2-6; no clear D gene. V shed 2 bases and J shed 4 bases, with 9 bases lying between them. The CDR3 has 15 amino acids. Germline CDR1 reads SGHTA; CDR2 reads FQGNSA. The DNA of the CDR3 is TGTGCCAGCAGCTTACTGGGATTGGGGGCCAACGTCCTGACTTTC. This gives the protein CASSLLGLGANVLTF.

This clonotype was seen at least ten times. This rearrangement joins TRBV28 to TRBJ2-7, with D possibly being TRBD1 or TRBD2 (5 bases each). Germline V lookup: CDR1 MDHEN, CDR2 SYDVKM. This CDR3 has 16 amino acids. Trimming removed 3 bases at V and 5 bases at J, with 20 bases between. CDR3 protein: CASSFLGGRGVDEQYF. CDR3 in DNA: TGTGCCAGCAGTTTTCTTGGGGGACGAGGAGTGGACGAGCAGTACTTC.

The sample holds many counts of this clonotype. The chain uses TRBV15 and TRBJ1-4, with 7 bases lining up with TRBD1. This CDR3 has 19 residues. Germline V gene lookup returns CDR1 LNHNV and CDR2 YYDKDF (reference sequence). Trimming took 1 base from V and 3 from J; bases not matched to a gene: 14. CDR3 nucleotides: TGTGCCACCAGCAGAGGAAACAGGGGCTCCTCAAATGCTAATGAAAAACTGTTTTTT. This gives the protein CATSRGNRGSSNANEKLFF. Full variable domain (missing parts from reference TRBV15 and TRBJ1-4): DAMVIQNPRYQVTQFGKPVTLSCSQTLNHNVMYWYQQKSSQAPKLLFHYYDKDFNNEADTPDNFQSRRPNTSFCFLDIRSPGLGDTAMYLCATSRGNRGSSNANEKLFFGSGTQLSVL.

This clonotype showed up just a few times. The chain combines TRBV13 with TRBJ1-4; D is perhaps TRBD1 (6 bases). From germline, CDR1 is PRHDT and CDR2 FYEKMQ (reference sequence). The CDR3 is 17 residues long. Trimming left V 0 bases short and J 3 bases short, with 14 bases between. CDR3 coding DNA: TGTGCCAGCAGCTTAGGCCGTTCAGGGGCGCCTAATGAAAAACTGTTTTTT. Translation: CASSLGRSGAPNEKLFF.

Only a few counts were recorded for this clonotype. V is TRBV7-2 and J is TRBJ1-1, with 8 bases that match TRBD1. CDR1 and CDR2 from the germline V gene are SGHTA and FQGNSA. This CDR3 region has 14 residues. V was clipped by 2 bases and J by 6 bases; unmatched bases: 5. CDR3 protein: CASSLTGGGAEAFF. In DNA form, the CDR3 reads TGTGCCAGCAGCTTAACAGGGGGGGGCGCTGAAGCTTTCTTT.

The sample holds a few counts of this clonotype. This chain uses TRBV7-9 with TRBJ1-4; 7 nucleotides align to TRBD1. Per the germline V gene, CDR1 is SEHNR and CDR2 is FQNEAQ (reference sequence). The CDR3 spans 17 residues. After removal of 2 bases from V and 1 base from J, the junction contained 7 bases not matched to a gene. CDR3 in DNA: TGTGCCAGCAGCTTATCCTATACAGGGGTAACTAATGAAAAACTGTTTTTT. It codes for CASSLSYTGVTNEKLFF.

The V call is TRBV7-9, the J call TRBJ2-7, with 7 bases lining up with TRBD2. Germline V gene lookup returns CDR1 SEHNR and CDR2 FQNEAQ (reference sequence). The CDR3 sequence is 14 residues long. Losses at the gene ends were 5 bases for V and 4 bases for J; bases not matched to a gene: 8. The chain's CDR3 is CASSMGRGEYEQYF. The CDR3, as DNA: TGTGCCAGCAGCATGGGACGGGGGGAGTACGAGCAGTACTTC.

The CDR3 DNA is TGTGCCAGCAGTGAATTTAAGGGGCCAGTTGAACCCTATGGCTACACCTTC. This sequence encodes CASSEFKGPVEPYGYTF. This rearrangement joins TRBV25-1 to TRBJ1-2; tentatively, D is TRBD1 (5 bases). Trimming cost V 1 base and J 4 bases, with 19 bases left between them. The CDR3 has 17 amino acids. Germline CDR1 reads MGHDK; CDR2 reads SYGVNS.

The chain carries TRBV7-2 and TRBJ1-1; possible D gene TRBD1, 5 bases. The CDR3 loop spans 15 amino acids. The germline V and J ends were trimmed by 4 bases and 0 bases, with 12 bases remaining between them. Germline CDR1 reads SGHTA; CDR2 reads FQGNSA. The CDR3 spells CASSWGSKLNTEAFF. CDR3 coding DNA: TGTGCCAGCAGCTGGGGGTCAAAATTGAACACTGAAGCTTTCTTT.

This clonotype is a singleton in its sample. This may be a read error: a much more frequent sequence differs by one nucleotide. V usage is TRBV6-2 or TRBV6-3 and J usage is TRBJ1-4; the D gene is possibly TRBD1 (6 bases). The germline gives CDR1 MNHEY, CDR2 SVGEGT. This CDR3 spans 14 amino acids. V was pared by 5 bases and J by 9 bases, with 16 bases between. For the CDR3, the DNA is TGTGCCAGCAGTGAAGCAGAGACAGGACAAAAACTGTTTTTT. It translates to CASSEAETGQKLFF.

This clonotype has more than one count but fewer than ten. DNA for the CDR3: TGTGCCAGCAGCTCACCCGGGACAGGGGCCGAGCAGTACTTC. Protein: CASSSPGTGAEQYF. This chain joins TRBV5-4 and TRBJ2-7; 10 positions agree with TRBD1. Germline V gene sequence: CDR1 SGHNT, CDR2 YYREEE (reference sequence). J was trimmed by 6 bases and V by 3 bases; bases with no gene match: 6. The CDR3 loop spans 14 amino acids.

This clonotype was recorded at least ten times. J is TRBJ1-5 and V is TRBV12-3 or TRBV12-4; D is undetermined. CDR3 length: 14 residues. Trimming shortened V by 1 base and J by 4 bases, and 8 bases separated the two germline ends. CDR3 in DNA: TGTGCCAGCAGTTTAGAAAGAGCGAATCAGCCCCAGCATTTT. It codes for CASSLERANQPQHF.

This clonotype has only a few counts. The chain employs TRBV11-3 and TRBJ2-1, with 8 bases fitting TRBD2. This CDR3 contains 16 residues. The V gene end was trimmed by 4 bases and the J gene end by 4 bases; junction bases not matched to a gene: 9. The germline V gene encodes CDR1 SGHNT and CDR2 YENEEA. This chain's CDR3 is CASSSLSAGGYNEQFF. The CDR3 nucleotides read TGTGCCAGCAGCTCCCTGAGTGCGGGAGGATACAATGAGCAGTTCTTC.

There are many counts of this clonotype. The CDR3 spells CASSFERVHEQYF. In DNA, the CDR3 is TGTGCCAGCAGTTTCGAAAGGGTGCACGAGCAGTACTTC. The rearrangement joins TRBV12-3 or TRBV12-4 to TRBJ2-7, with no clear D. Trimming took 3 bases from V and 5 from J, leaving 11 bases between them. The CDR3 sequence is 13 residues long.

This chain links TRBV24-1 with TRBJ2-2, with D possibly matching TRBD1 (6 bases). The CDR3 sequence is 15 residues long. Looked up from germline, CDR1 is KGHDR and CDR2 is SFDVKD. Trimming stripped 4 bases from V and 3 bases from J, with 11 bases between. CDR3 bases: TGTGCCACCAGTGACCCCAGGGGCTACACCGGGGAGCTGTTTTTT. It specifies CATSDPRGYTGELFF.

The rearrangement uses TRBV29-1 and TRBJ2-7; 10 nucleotides line up with TRBD2. This CDR3 spans 15 amino acids. With 5 bases clipped from V and 2 bases from J, the junction kept 9 bases outside the gene matches. Germline CDR1 and CDR2: SQVTM and ANQGSEA. CDR3 region: CSVLWTSGPPYEQYF. The CDR3 region has the DNA TGCAGCGTTTTATGGACTAGCGGCCCTCCCTACGAGCAGTACTTC.

This clonotype was counted at least ten times. The chain couples TRBV11-1 to TRBJ2-2, with D perhaps matching TRBD1 or TRBD2 (5 bases each). V dropped 1 base and J dropped 4 bases, with 10 bases sitting between them. The CDR3 extends over 15 amino acids. Germline-derived CDR1 and CDR2 are SGHAT and FQDESV (reference sequence). The CDR3 reads CASSLGGFGTGELFF. The CDR3 nucleotides read TGTGCCAGCAGCTTAGGGGGGTTTGGCACCGGGGAGCTGTTTTTT.

This clonotype appeared a single time. V gene TRBV12-3 or TRBV12-4 combines with J gene TRBJ2-1; 8 bases match TRBD2. Trimming cost V 10 bases and J 9 bases; bases outside gene matches: 11. The CDR3 extends over 13 amino acids. The CDR3 nucleotides are TGTGCCACCTTCGACGGGGGGGCTCCTGAGCAGTTCTTC. Amino acids: CATFDGGAPEQFF.

This rearrangement joins TRBV6-2 or TRBV6-3 to TRBJ2-7, with 11 bases that match TRBD2. Germline assignment: CDR1 MNHEY and CDR2 SVGEGT. This CDR3 is built from 15 residues. V dropped 2 bases and J dropped 6; count of bases not matched to a gene: 6. CDR3 in amino acids: CASSYPNSGGAEQYF. CDR3 sequence (DNA): TGTGCCAGCAGTTACCCGAATAGCGGGGGGGCCGAGCAGTACTTC.

As to this clonotype: A single base separates this from a much larger clone, so it may be a read error. The V call is TRBV28, the J call TRBJ2-7; the D is unclear. Germline loops: CDR1 MDHEN, CDR2 SYDVKM. The CDR3 is made up of 12 amino acids. The CDR3 region is CASQDGLYEQHF. CDR3 DNA sequence: TGTGCCAGTCAGGACGGTCTCTACGAGCAGCACTTC. Drawing the rest from reference TRBV28 and TRBJ2-7, the complete variable domain is DVKVTQSSRYLVKRTGEKVFLECVQDMDHENMFWYRQDPGLGLRLIYFSYDVKMKEKGDIPEGYSVSREKKERFSLILESASTNQTSMYLCASQDGLYEQHFGPGTRLTVT.